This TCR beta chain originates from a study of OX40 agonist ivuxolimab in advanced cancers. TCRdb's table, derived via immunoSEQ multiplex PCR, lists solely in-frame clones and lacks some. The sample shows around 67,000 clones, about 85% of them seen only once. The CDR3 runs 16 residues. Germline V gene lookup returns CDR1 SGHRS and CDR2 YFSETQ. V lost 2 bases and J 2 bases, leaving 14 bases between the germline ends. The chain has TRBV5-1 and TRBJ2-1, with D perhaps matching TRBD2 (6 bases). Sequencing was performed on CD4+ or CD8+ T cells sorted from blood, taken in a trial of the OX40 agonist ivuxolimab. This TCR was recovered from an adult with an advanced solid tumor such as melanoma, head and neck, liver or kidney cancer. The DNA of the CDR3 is TGCGCCAGCAGCTTTGGAGGGACTTTAACCTACAATGAGCAGTTCTTC. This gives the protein CASSFGGTLTYNEQFF.